Each of the 24 T cell receptor beta chains below was sequenced from the same sample in a study of blood T cell repertoires in COVID-19. Profiled with immunoSEQ multiplex PCR; TCRdb holds only in-frame clones, not every one. Found here are 220,000 or so clones, 84% of them singletons; the top ten hold approximately 7.3%. Specimen: PBMCs or T cells enriched from blood (not recorded which). These receptors came from a woman aged 40 to 50 who had recovered from COVID-19.

The chain uses TRBV5-1 and TRBJ1-2, with 9 bases lining up with TRBD1. The ends lost 4 bases at V and 7 bases at J; junction bases unmatched: 8. CDR3 length: 14 residues. Germline assignment: CDR1 SGHRS and CDR2 YFSETQ. The CDR3 loop reads CASSTPGQGGGYTF. The CDR3 coding sequence is TGCGCCAGCAGCACTCCGGGACAGGGAGGTGGCTACACCTTC. The full variable domain, completed using reference TRBV5-1 and TRBJ1-2, is KAGVTQTPRYLIKTRGQQVTLSCSPISGHRSVSWYQQTPGQGLQFLFEYFSETQRNKGNFPGRFSGRQFSNSRSEMNVSTLELGDSALYLCASSTPGQGGGYTFGSGTRLTVV.

This clone has just one count. The chain couples TRBV5-6 to TRBJ1-2, with D possibly being TRBD1 (6 bases). Trimming took 4 bases from V and 5 from J, leaving 12 bases between them. The germline gives CDR1 SGHDT, CDR2 YYEEEE. The CDR3 sequence is 13 residues long. The CDR3 reads CASSGGDKYGYTF. The CDR3 DNA sequence: TGTGCCAGCAGCGGGGGGGACAAATATGGCTACACCTTC.

V is TRBV10-3 and J is TRBJ1-1; D gene uncertain. The CDR3 spans 14 residues. The germline V gene has CDR1 ENHRY and CDR2 SYGVKD. Between the trimmed V and J ends, which lost 10 bases and 3 bases, there was a span of 18 bases. This CDR3 is CATGFGERDTEAFF. Here the CDR3 DNA reads TGTGCCACGGGGTTCGGGGAGCGGGACACTGAAGCTTTCTTT.

The V and J genes are TRBV27 and TRBJ1-2; TRBD1 might be the D (6 bases). Trimming shortened V by 5 bases and J by 4 bases, and 17 bases separated the two germline ends. This CDR3 is 15 amino acids long. The germline gives CDR1 MNHEY, CDR2 SMNVEV (reference sequence). The CDR3 spells CASSPSWGRIYGYTF. The CDR3 DNA sequence: TGTGCCAGCAGTCCCTCATGGGGGCGGATCTATGGCTACACCTTC.

CDR3 amino acids: CATPWGGVNYEQYV. CDR3 in DNA: TGTGCCACCCCATGGGGAGGGGTGAACTACGAGCAGTACGTC. This chain joins TRBV9 and TRBJ2-7; 7 bases align to TRBD2. The CDR3 spans 14 residues. Germline CDR1 and CDR2: SGDLS and YYNGEE. Trimming removed 9 bases from V and 3 bases from J; junction bases left unmatched: 12.

This clone was seen only a few times. The chain recombines TRBV14 with TRBJ2-1; D gene ambiguous. The germline V and J ends were trimmed by 5 bases and 3 bases, with 8 bases remaining between them. There are 13 residues in the CDR3. From germline, CDR1 is SGHDN and CDR2 FVKESK. The CDR3 DNA reads as TGTGCCAGCAGCGGGCAGATCTACAATGAGCAGTTCTTC. It encodes CASSGQIYNEQFF. The full variable domain, completed using reference TRBV14 and TRBJ2-1, is EAGVTQFPSHSVIEKGQTVTLRCDPISGHDNLYWYRRVMGKEIKFLLHFVKESKQDESGMPNNRFLAERTGGTYSTLKVQPAELEDSGVYFCASSGQIYNEQFFGPGTRLTVL.

The CDR3 nucleotides read TGTGCCAGTAAGCGGCAGGGAGGAGAAAAACTGTTTTTT. This encodes CASKRQGGEKLFF. The V call is TRBV19, the J call TRBJ1-4, with D perhaps matching TRBD1 (5 bases). The germline V gene has CDR1 LNHDA and CDR2 SQIVND (reference sequence). Trimming left V 7 bases short and J 8 bases short, with 14 bases between. The CDR3 spans 13 residues.

The rearrangement links TRBV18 to TRBJ1-1; 9 bases fit TRBD1. Germline values: CDR1 KGHSH, CDR2 LQKENI. The length of the CDR3 is 16 residues. With 6 bases clipped from V and 2 bases from J, the junction kept 10 bases outside the gene matches. For the CDR3, the DNA is TGTGCCAGCTCGCCGCGACAGGGGGATTTAAACACTGAAGCTTTCTTT. This gives the protein CASSPRQGDLNTEAFF.

The gene calls are TRBV10-3 and TRBJ2-5; TRBD1 agrees at 12 bases. The germline V gene has CDR1 ENHRY and CDR2 SYGVKD. The CDR3 length is 15 residues. Trimming cost V 7 bases and J 5 bases; bases outside gene matches: 8. This chain's CDR3 is CAIKAGTGGEETQYF. The CDR3 region has the DNA TGTGCCATCAAGGCCGGGACAGGGGGCGAGGAGACCCAGTACTTC.

The CDR3 loop is CSAQPRAGNTIYF. The CDR3 coding sequence is TGCAGCGCCCAACCCAGGGCTGGAAACACCATATATTTT. J is TRBJ1-3 and V is TRBV29-1; D may be TRBD1 (5 bases). CDR1 is SQVTM and CDR2 is ANQGSEA in the germline V gene. The CDR3 extends over 13 amino acids. V was trimmed by 7 bases and J by 2 bases, leaving 12 bases between them.

This chain uses TRBV28 with TRBJ2-1; D unclear. Trimming stripped 6 bases from V and 0 bases from J, with 15 bases between. Germline assignment: CDR1 MDHEN and CDR2 SYDVKM. The CDR3 is 16 residues long. Here the CDR3 DNA reads TGTGCCAGCAGGTCTAGGAGCGCTTACTCCTACAATGAGCAGTTCTTC. Translated, it gives CASRSRSAYSYNEQFF.

The rearrangement joins TRBV2 to TRBJ1-2; the D is unclear. Germline CDR1 reads SNHLY; CDR2 reads FYNNEI. Deletions cut 5 bases from V and 8 bases from J, with 15 bases between. The CDR3 runs 13 residues. The CDR3 here is CASSLVGPRGYTF. For the CDR3, the DNA is TGTGCCAGCAGTTTGGTAGGCCCCAGGGGCTACACCTTC.

In nucleotides, the CDR3 is TGCGCCAGCAGCTTGGTTTCGGTAGAAACGGGAGAAAAACTGTTTTTT. This sequence encodes CASSLVSVETGEKLFF. The chain links TRBV5-1 to TRBJ1-4; D unresolved. Germline CDR1 is SGHRS and CDR2 is YFSETQ. There are 16 residues in the CDR3. V lost 0 bases and J 8 bases, leaving 17 bases between the germline ends.

This rearrangement joins TRBV5-1 to TRBJ2-2; 14 nucleotides line up with TRBD2. Germline loops: CDR1 SGHRS, CDR2 YFSETQ. V lost 2 bases and J lost 6; bases outside the gene matches: 3. The CDR3 is 16 residues long. CDR3 residues: CASSFGTSGRAGELFF. The CDR3 DNA reads as TGCGCCAGCAGCTTCGGGACTAGCGGGAGAGCCGGGGAGCTGTTTTTT.

CDR3 nucleotide sequence: TGTGCCAGCAGCACAAGACAGGGGTTCTTTTCCTACGAGCAGTACTTC. Encoded protein: CASSTRQGFFSYEQYF. The chain has TRBV7-8 and TRBJ2-7, with 8 bases matching TRBD1. J lost 1 base, V lost 5 bases, and 10 bases had no gene match. This CDR3 contains 16 residues. Germline V gene sequence: CDR1 SGHVS, CDR2 FQNEAQ.

The chain employs TRBV6-6 and TRBJ2-1; a weak D match, TRBD1 (6 bases). There are 15 residues in the CDR3. Looked up from germline, CDR1 is MNHNY and CDR2 is SVGAGI (reference sequence). V dropped 3 bases and J dropped 3 bases, with 12 bases sitting between them. CDR3 sequence (DNA): TGTGCCAGCAGTTATGGAGACAGGCTCTACAATGAGCAGTTCTTC. It codes for CASSYGDRLYNEQFF.

This sequence joins TRBV28 and TRBJ1-6; D might be TRBD1 (5 bases). Trimming cost V 6 bases and J 7 bases, with 13 bases left between them. CDR3 length equals 14 residues. Germline V gives CDR1 MDHEN, CDR2 SYDVKM. In DNA form, the CDR3 reads TGTGCCAGCAGCATGGGGGGAGGCAATTCACCCCTCCACTTT. Protein: CASSMGGGNSPLHF.

This clone was detected only a few times. The gene calls are TRBV11-3 and TRBJ1-5; D is uncertain. V was trimmed by 1 base and J by 3 bases, leaving 4 bases between them. Germline CDR1 reads SGHNT; CDR2 reads YENEEA. The CDR3 extends over 13 amino acids. The CDR3 protein is CASSLGLNQPQHF. The CDR3 bases are TGTGCCAGCAGCTTAGGTCTCAATCAGCCCCAGCATTTT.

The rearrangement joins TRBV12-3 or TRBV12-4 to TRBJ2-7; no clear D gene. V lost 6 bases to trimming and J lost 6 bases, with 12 bases between them. The CDR3 covers 12 residues. CDR3 in DNA: TGTGCCAGCAGCCTAGAACTCCTCGAGCAGTACGTC. Its protein product is CASSLELLEQYV.

The rearrangement joins TRBV2 to TRBJ1-4; 8 bases are a match to TRBD1. CDR3 length equals 14 residues. J gave up 8 bases and V 7 bases, and 9 bases lay outside the gene matches. Germline CDR1 is SNHLY and CDR2 is FYNNEI. DNA of the CDR3: TGTGCCAGCAACTCCCAGGGGACAGGCGAAAAACTGTTTTTT. Encoded protein: CASNSQGTGEKLFF.

V and J are TRBV5-5 and TRBJ2-3; no clear D. Between the trimmed V and J ends, which lost 2 bases and 4 bases, there was a span of 8 bases. The CDR3 consists of 13 residues. The V gene's germline CDR1 is SGHKS and CDR2 YYEKEE (reference sequence). CDR3 sequence: CASSFSPSDTQYF. CDR3 nucleotide sequence: TGTGCCAGCAGCTTCTCCCCCTCAGATACGCAGTATTTT.

Worth noting for this clone: This specimen includes other DNA sequences encoding the same CDR3. This chain links TRBV7-9 with TRBJ2-3; D perhaps matches TRBD2 (6 bases). This CDR3 region has 14 residues. V lost 5 bases and J 0 bases, leaving 9 bases between the germline ends. The V gene's germline CDR1 is SEHNR and CDR2 FQNEAQ (reference sequence). DNA for the CDR3: TGTGCCAGCAGCCTGGAGGGAAGCACAGATACGCAGTATTTT. Encoded protein: CASSLEGSTDTQYF.

The chain has TRBV7-2 and TRBJ2-2, with D possibly TRBD2 on 6 matching bases. The V end lost 5 bases, the J end lost 0 bases, and 13 bases lay between the germline ends. CDR3 length: 16 residues. Germline CDR1 SGHTA, CDR2 FQGNSA. CDR3 amino acids: CASSGRLVANTGELFF. The CDR3 nucleotides read TGTGCCAGCAGCGGAAGACTAGTCGCGAACACCGGGGAGCTGTTTTTT. Full variable domain (missing parts from reference TRBV7-2 and TRBJ2-2): GAGVSQSPSNKVTEKGKDVELRCDPISGHTALYWYRQSLGQGLEFLIYFQGNSAPDKSGLPSDRFSAERTGGSVSTLTIQRTQQEDSAVYLCASSGRLVANTGELFFGEGSRLTVL.

This chain joins TRBV5-1 and TRBJ1-6; 7 bases line up with TRBD1. Trimming took 0 bases from V and 8 from J; bases not matched to a gene: 11. CDR3 length: 17 amino acids. Germline values: CDR1 SGHRS, CDR2 YFSETQ. The CDR3 bases are TGCGCCAGCAGCTTGGTGCTCGGGACAGAAAAAGATTCACCCCTCCACTTT. It translates to CASSLVLGTEKDSPLHF. Based on the CDR3 plus reference TRBV5-1 and TRBJ1-6, the full variable domain is KAGVTQTPRYLIKTRGQQVTLSCSPISGHRSVSWYQQTPGQGLQFLFEYFSETQRNKGNFPGRFSGRQFSNSRSEMNVSTLELGDSALYLCASSLVLGTEKDSPLHFGNGTRLTVT.